Shown below are 18 T cell receptor beta chains from a single sample sequenced in a study of shared clonotypes between healthy human individuals. TCRdb's copy holds only in-frame clones and misses some; the assay was immunoSEQ multiplex PCR. The sample holds 650,000 to 700,000 clones; less than 95% are singletons and the top ten take 30% to 40%. Specimen: memory CD8+ T cells from PBMCs. Subset noted: CD45RO+ cells pooled with CCR7-negative TemRA cells. The receptors were gathered from a man aged 18 to 30 in good health. Some clones in this sample may be carry-over from other donors' samples.

The V call is TRBV27, the J call TRBJ1-2; 7 bases align to TRBD1. Germline CDR1 is MNHEY and CDR2 is SMNVEV (reference sequence). J lost 8 bases, V lost 0 bases, and 3 bases had no gene match. The CDR3 consists of 13 residues. The CDR3 nucleotides are TGTGCCAGCAGTTTATCTACAGGGGTCGGCTACACCTTC. This sequence encodes CASSLSTGVGYTF.

The chain recombines TRBV28 with TRBJ2-2; D is uncertain. This CDR3 has 13 amino acids. The germline V gene has CDR1 MDHEN and CDR2 SYDVKM. Between the trimmed V and J ends, which lost 11 bases and 3 bases, there was a span of 13 bases. The CDR3 DNA reads TGTGCCGGAACGAGTGGGGACACCGGGGAGCTGTTTTTT. The encoded protein is CAGTSGDTGELFF.

The V gene is TRBV4-3, the J gene TRBJ2-7, with D unclear. In germline, CDR1 is LGHNA, CDR2 YSLEER. The V gene lost 0 bases and the J gene lost 2 bases, with 11 bases spanning the gap. CDR3 size: 15 residues. The CDR3 protein is CASSQERKTTYEQYF. As DNA, the CDR3 is TGCGCCAGCAGCCAAGAGCGGAAAACCACCTACGAGCAGTACTTC.

The chain combines TRBV19 with TRBJ2-3; 12 nucleotides line up with TRBD1. V trimming: 3 bases; J trimming: 4 bases; junction bases outside the gene matches: 5. CDR1 LNHDA and CDR2 SQIVND come from the germline V gene (reference sequence). The CDR3 sequence is 16 residues long. As DNA, the CDR3 is TGTGCCAGTAGTATGCTGGGACAGGGGGCAGCAGATACGCAGTATTTT. Amino acid sequence: CASSMLGQGAADTQYF.

The gene calls are TRBV7-9 and TRBJ2-7, with TRBD2 matching 9 bases. This CDR3 comprises 16 residues. Germline-derived CDR1 and CDR2 are SEHNR and FQNEAQ (reference sequence). V dropped 3 bases and J dropped 1; count of bases not matched to a gene: 7. The CDR3 loop reads CASSFGAGGTSYEQYF. CDR3 bases: TGTGCCAGCAGCTTTGGGGCGGGAGGGACGTCCTACGAGCAGTACTTC.

The V gene is TRBV7-2, the J gene TRBJ1-3; D may be TRBD1 (6 bases). V lost 2 bases and J lost 3, with 8 bases in between. The CDR3 length is 14 residues. Germline V lookup: CDR1 SGHTA, CDR2 FQGNSA. The CDR3 spells CASSLRGVGNTIYF. CDR3 nucleotide sequence: TGTGCCAGCAGCTTAAGGGGGGTTGGAAACACCATATATTTT.

The V call is TRBV7-9, the J call TRBJ1-5; no clear D. V lost 0 bases to trimming and J lost 4 bases, with 16 bases between them. The CDR3 loop spans 17 amino acids. Per the germline V gene, CDR1 is SEHNR and CDR2 is FQNEAQ (reference sequence). The CDR3 protein is CASSLAWVGQVNQPQHF. CDR3 coding DNA: TGTGCCAGCAGCTTAGCGTGGGTTGGGCAAGTTAATCAGCCCCAGCATTTT.

Turning to this clone: Other DNA sequences in this sample translate to the same CDR3. This chain uses TRBV27 with TRBJ2-3; D not resolved. There are 12 residues in the CDR3. Germline V gene data show CDR1 as MNHEY and CDR2 as SMNVEV (reference sequence). V was pared by 3 bases and J by 2 bases, with 3 bases between. CDR3 nucleotide sequence: TGTGCCAGCAGTTTGGACACAGATACGCAGTATTTT. It codes for CASSLDTDTQYF.

V usage is TRBV5-4 and J usage is TRBJ2-2; the D call may be TRBD1 or TRBD2 (5 bases each). The CDR3 loop spans 14 amino acids. Deletions cut 7 bases from V and 7 bases from J, with 17 bases between. CDR1 SGHNT and CDR2 YYREEE come from the germline V gene (reference sequence). CDR3 DNA sequence: TGTGCCAGCGAATCCGGGACGACGGGCGGGGAGCTGTTTTTT. Protein: CASESGTTGGELFF.

This chain connects TRBV28 to TRBJ2-2, with 9 bases fitting TRBD1. J lost 4 bases, V lost 9 bases, and 15 bases had no gene match. Per germline, CDR1 MDHEN and CDR2 SYDVKM. CDR3 length equals 17 residues. The CDR3 sequence is CASMRIRDRASTGELFF. In DNA, the CDR3 is TGTGCCAGTATGAGAATCCGGGACAGGGCTAGCACCGGGGAGCTGTTTTTT.

The chain joins TRBV30 to TRBJ1-1; the D is unclear. The CDR3 runs to 12 residues. The germline V gene has CDR1 GTSNPN and CDR2 SVGIG (reference sequence). The germline V and J ends were trimmed by 4 bases and 6 bases, with 12 bases remaining between them. CDR3 bases: TGTGCCTGGATAAGAACCTTCCCTGAAGCTTTCTTT. It codes for CAWIRTFPEAFF. The complete variable domain, with remaining parts taken from reference TRBV30 and TRBJ1-1, reads SQTIHQWPATLVQPVGSPLSLECTVEGTSNPNLYWYRQAAGRGLQLLFYSVGIGQISSEVPQNLSASRPQDRQFILSSKKLLLSDSGFYLCAWIRTFPEAFFGQGTRLTVV.

The V call is TRBV7-8, the J call TRBJ2-7; D ambiguous. Trimming cost V 1 base and J 2 bases, with 9 bases left between them. The CDR3 sequence is 14 residues long. Germline V gene lookup returns CDR1 SGHVS and CDR2 FQNEAQ. CDR3 region: CASSLVGSAYEQYF. The DNA for the CDR3 is TGTGCCAGCAGCTTAGTAGGCAGCGCCTACGAGCAGTACTTC.

The chain is built from TRBV5-4 and TRBJ2-1; possible D gene TRBD2, 5 bases. V dropped 0 bases and J dropped 9 bases, with 19 bases sitting between them. This CDR3 is built from 16 residues. Germline V CDR1 and CDR2: SGHNT, YYREEE (reference sequence). The CDR3 is CASSLAGTRASTEQFF. The CDR3, as DNA: TGTGCCAGCAGCTTGGCGGGCACCCGCGCTAGCACTGAGCAGTTCTTC.

The chain links TRBV27 to TRBJ2-1; D is uncertain. The germline V and J ends were trimmed by 3 bases and 9 bases, with 12 bases remaining between them. The V gene's germline CDR1 is MNHEY and CDR2 SMNVEV (reference sequence). This CDR3 comprises 13 residues. CDR3 nucleotide sequence: TGTGCCAGCAGTTTCGGAGTCCGAGGTGAGCAGTTCTTC. This codes for CASSFGVRGEQFF.

This rearrangement joins TRBV30 to TRBJ2-3, with 7 positions matching TRBD2. This CDR3 contains 18 residues. Germline lookup yields CDR1 GTSNPN and CDR2 SVGIG (reference sequence). Losses at the gene ends were 3 bases for V and 3 bases for J; bases not matched to a gene: 18. As DNA, the CDR3 is TGTGCCTGGAGGGTTCCCCGGGAGGTATTCTTGGGGACAGATACGCAGTATTTT. Translating gives CAWRVPREVFLGTDTQYF.

This sequence joins TRBV29-1 and TRBJ2-1; D tentatively reads TRBD1 or TRBD2 (5 bases each). The germline CDR1 and CDR2 sequences are SQVTM and ANQGSEA. Trimming removed 6 bases at V and 12 bases at J, with 18 bases between. There are 12 residues in the CDR3. CDR3 amino acids: CSVPGTVGVQFF. For the CDR3, the DNA is TGCAGCGTGCCCGGGACGGTGGGGGTGCAGTTCTTC.

CDR3 DNA: TGCGCCAGCAGCCATGGGACATCCGACCCGGAATATGGCTACACCTTC. Its translation is CASSHGTSDPEYGYTF. The V gene is TRBV4-3, the J gene TRBJ1-2, with a tentative D call TRBD1 (6 bases). Looked up from germline, CDR1 is LGHNA and CDR2 is YSLEER. The CDR3 totals 16 residues. The V and J ends lost 3 bases and 5 bases respectively, with 19 bases between them.

This chain uses TRBV7-2 with TRBJ2-5; TRBD2 might be the D (7 bases). The V end lost 6 bases, the J end lost 8 bases, and 19 bases lay between the germline ends. The length of the CDR3 is 14 residues. CDR1 is SGHTA and CDR2 is FQGNSA in the germline V gene. The CDR3: CASSFWGGPETQYF. The CDR3 bases are TGTGCCAGCAGTTTTTGGGGGGGCCCGGAAACCCAGTACTTC.